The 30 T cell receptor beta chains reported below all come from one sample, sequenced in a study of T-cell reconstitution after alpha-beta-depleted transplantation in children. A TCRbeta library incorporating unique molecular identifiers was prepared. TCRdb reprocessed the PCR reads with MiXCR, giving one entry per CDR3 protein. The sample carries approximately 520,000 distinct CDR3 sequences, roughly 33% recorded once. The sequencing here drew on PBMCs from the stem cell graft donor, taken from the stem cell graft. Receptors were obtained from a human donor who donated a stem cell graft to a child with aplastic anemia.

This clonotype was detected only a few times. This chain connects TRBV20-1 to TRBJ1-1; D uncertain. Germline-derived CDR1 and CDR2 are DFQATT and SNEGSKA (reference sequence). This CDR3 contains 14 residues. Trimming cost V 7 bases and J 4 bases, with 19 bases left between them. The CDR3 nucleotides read TGCAGTGTTAACGACATAGCGCAGGCCACTGAAGCTTTCTTT. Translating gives CSVNDIAQATEAFF.

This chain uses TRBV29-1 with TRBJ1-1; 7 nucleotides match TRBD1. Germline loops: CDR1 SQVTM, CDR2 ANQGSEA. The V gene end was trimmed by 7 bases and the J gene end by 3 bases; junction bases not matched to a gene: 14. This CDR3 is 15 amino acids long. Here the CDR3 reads CSADPRQGKYTEAFF. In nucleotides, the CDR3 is TGCAGCGCTGACCCGCGACAGGGCAAGTACACTGAAGCTTTCTTT. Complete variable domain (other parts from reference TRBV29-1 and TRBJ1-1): SAVISQKPSRDICQRGTSLTIQCQVDSQVTMMFWYRQQPGQSLTLIATANQGSEATYESGFVIDKFPISRPNLTFSTLTVSNMSPEDSSIYLCSADPRQGKYTEAFFGQGTRLTVV.

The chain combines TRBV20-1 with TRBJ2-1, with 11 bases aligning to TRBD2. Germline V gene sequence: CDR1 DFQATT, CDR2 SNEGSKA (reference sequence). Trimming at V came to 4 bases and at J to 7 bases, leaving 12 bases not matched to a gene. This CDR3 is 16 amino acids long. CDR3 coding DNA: TGCAGTGCTAAAGCACTAGCGGGAGTTATACGTAATGAGCAGTTCTTC. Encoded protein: CSAKALAGVIRNEQFF.

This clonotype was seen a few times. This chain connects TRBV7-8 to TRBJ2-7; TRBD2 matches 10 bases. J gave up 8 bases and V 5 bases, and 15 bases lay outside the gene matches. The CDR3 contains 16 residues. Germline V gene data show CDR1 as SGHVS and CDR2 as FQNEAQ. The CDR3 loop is CASSLRGLAGEVKQYF. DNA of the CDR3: TGTGCCAGCAGCCTCCGTGGGCTAGCGGGAGAAGTTAAGCAGTACTTC.

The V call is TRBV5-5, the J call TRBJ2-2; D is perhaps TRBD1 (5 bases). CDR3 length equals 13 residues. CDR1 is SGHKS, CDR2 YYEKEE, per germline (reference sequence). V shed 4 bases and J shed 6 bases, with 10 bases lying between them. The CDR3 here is CASSQQAAGELFF. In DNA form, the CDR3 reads TGTGCCAGCAGCCAACAGGCGGCCGGGGAGCTGTTTTTT.

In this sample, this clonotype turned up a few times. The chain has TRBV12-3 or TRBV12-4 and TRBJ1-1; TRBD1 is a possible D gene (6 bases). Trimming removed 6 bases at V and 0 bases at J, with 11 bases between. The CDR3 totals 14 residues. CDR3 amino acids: CASRPGAMNTEAFF. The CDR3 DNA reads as TGTGCCAGCAGACCGGGGGCCATGAACACTGAAGCTTTCTTT.

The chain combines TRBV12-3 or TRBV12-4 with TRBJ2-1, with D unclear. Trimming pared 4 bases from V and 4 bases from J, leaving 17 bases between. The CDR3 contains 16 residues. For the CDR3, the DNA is TGTGCCAGCAGTTCCTCAGAGAGCCGTGGGTACAATGAGCAGTTCTTC. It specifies CASSSSESRGYNEQFF.

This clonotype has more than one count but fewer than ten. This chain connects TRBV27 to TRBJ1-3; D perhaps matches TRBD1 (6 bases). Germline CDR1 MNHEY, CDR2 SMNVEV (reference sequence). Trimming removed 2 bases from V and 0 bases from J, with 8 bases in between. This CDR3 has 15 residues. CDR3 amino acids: CASSLRGGSGNTIYF. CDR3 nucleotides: TGTGCCAGCAGTTTACGAGGGGGCTCTGGAAACACCATATATTTT.

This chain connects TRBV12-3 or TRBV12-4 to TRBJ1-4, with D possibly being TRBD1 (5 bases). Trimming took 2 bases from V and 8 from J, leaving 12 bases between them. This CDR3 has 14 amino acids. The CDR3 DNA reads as TGTGCCAGCAGTTTAAGGGGATCGTTAGAAAAACTGTTTTTT. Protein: CASSLRGSLEKLFF.

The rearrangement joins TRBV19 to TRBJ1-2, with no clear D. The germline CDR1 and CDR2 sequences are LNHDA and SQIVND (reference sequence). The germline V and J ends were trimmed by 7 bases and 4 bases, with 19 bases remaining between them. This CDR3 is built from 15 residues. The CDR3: CASKNEAGWAYGYTF. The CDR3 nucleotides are TGTGCCAGTAAAAACGAGGCAGGATGGGCCTATGGCTACACCTTC. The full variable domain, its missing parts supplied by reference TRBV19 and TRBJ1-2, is DGGITQSPKYLFRKEGQNVTLSCEQNLNHDAMYWYRQDPGQGLRLIYYSQIVNDFQKGDIAEGYSVSREKKESFPLTVTSAQKNPTAFYLCASKNEAGWAYGYTFGSGTRLTVV.

The CDR3 loop is CASSLAEGYEQFF. The CDR3 coding sequence is TGCGCCAGCAGCTTGGCCGAGGGCTATGAGCAGTTCTTC. V is TRBV5-1 and J is TRBJ2-1, with a weak D call TRBD2 (5 bases). Trimming stripped 0 bases from V and 8 bases from J, with 9 bases between. The CDR3 is 13 residues long. The germline V gene has CDR1 SGHRS and CDR2 YFSETQ. Complete variable domain (other parts from reference TRBV5-1 and TRBJ2-1): KAGVTQTPRYLIKTRGQQVTLSCSPISGHRSVSWYQQTPGQGLQFLFEYFSETQRNKGNFPGRFSGRQFSNSRSEMNVSTLELGDSALYLCASSLAEGYEQFFGPGTRLTVL.

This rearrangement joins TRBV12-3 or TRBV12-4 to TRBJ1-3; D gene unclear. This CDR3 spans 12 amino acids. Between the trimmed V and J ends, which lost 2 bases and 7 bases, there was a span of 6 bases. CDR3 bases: TGTGCCAGCAGTTTAAGGTGGAACACCATATATTTT. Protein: CASSLRWNTIYF.

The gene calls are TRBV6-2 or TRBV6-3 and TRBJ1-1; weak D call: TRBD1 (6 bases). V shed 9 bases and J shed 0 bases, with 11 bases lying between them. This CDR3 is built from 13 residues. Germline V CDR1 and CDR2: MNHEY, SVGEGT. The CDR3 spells CASMGQVNTEAFF. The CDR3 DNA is TGTGCCAGTATGGGACAAGTGAACACTGAAGCTTTCTTT.

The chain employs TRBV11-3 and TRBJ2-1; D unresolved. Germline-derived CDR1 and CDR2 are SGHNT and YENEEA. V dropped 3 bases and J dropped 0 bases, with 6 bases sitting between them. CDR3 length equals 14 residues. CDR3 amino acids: CASSFRLSYNEQFF. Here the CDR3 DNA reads TGTGCCAGCAGCTTCCGGCTCTCCTACAATGAGCAGTTCTTC.

CDR3 loop: CASSYSASGKQYV. The CDR3 DNA reads TGTGCCAGCAGTTACTCAGCTAGCGGGAAACAGTACGTC. The chain links TRBV6-2 or TRBV6-3 to TRBJ2-7, with 9 bases fitting TRBD2. The germline CDR1 and CDR2 sequences are MNHEY and SVGEGT. V shed 0 bases and J 10 bases; nucleotides not matched to a gene: 4. This CDR3 has 13 amino acids.

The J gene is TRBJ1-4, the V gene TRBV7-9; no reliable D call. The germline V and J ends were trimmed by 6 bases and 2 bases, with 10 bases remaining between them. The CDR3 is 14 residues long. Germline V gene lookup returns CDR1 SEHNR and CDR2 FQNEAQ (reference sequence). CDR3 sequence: CASRTGLTNEKLFF. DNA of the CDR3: TGTGCCAGCAGGACGGGGTTGACTAATGAAAAACTGTTTTTT.

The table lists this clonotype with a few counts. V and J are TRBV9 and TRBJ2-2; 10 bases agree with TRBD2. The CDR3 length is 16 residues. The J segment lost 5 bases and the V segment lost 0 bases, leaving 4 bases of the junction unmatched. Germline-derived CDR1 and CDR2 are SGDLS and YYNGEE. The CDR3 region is CASSVVSSGSTGELFF. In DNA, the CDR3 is TGTGCCAGCAGCGTAGTTTCTAGCGGGAGTACCGGGGAGCTGTTTTTT.

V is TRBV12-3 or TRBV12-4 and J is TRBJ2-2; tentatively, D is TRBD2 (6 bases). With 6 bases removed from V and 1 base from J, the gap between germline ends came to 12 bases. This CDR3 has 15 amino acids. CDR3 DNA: TGTGCCAGCAGCCCCTGGCGGGGGAACACCGGGGAGCTGTTTTTT. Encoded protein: CASSPWRGNTGELFF.

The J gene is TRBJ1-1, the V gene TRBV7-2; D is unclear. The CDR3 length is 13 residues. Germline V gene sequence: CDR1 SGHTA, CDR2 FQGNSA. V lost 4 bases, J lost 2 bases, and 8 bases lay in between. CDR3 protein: CASSSDGNTEAFF. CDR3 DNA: TGTGCCAGCAGCTCGGACGGAAACACTGAAGCTTTCTTT.

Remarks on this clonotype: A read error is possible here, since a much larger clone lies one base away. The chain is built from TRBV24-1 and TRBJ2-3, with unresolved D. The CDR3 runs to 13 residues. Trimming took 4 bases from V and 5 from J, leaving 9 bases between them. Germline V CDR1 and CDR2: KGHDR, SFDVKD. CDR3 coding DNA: TGTGCCACCAGTGAGAGCCCACTAGATACGCAGTATTTT. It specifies CATSESPLDTQYF.

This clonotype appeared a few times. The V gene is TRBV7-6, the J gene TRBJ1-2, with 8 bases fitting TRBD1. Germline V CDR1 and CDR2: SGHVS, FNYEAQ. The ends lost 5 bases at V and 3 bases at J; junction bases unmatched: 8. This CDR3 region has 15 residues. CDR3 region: CASSPRYRGDYGYTF. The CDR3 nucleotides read TGTGCCAGCAGCCCCCGCTACAGGGGGGACTATGGCTACACCTTC.

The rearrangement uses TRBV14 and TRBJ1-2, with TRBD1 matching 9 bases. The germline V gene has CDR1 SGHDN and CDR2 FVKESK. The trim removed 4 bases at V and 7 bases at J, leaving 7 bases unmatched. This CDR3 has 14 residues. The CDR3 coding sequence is TGTGCCAGCAGCCTGGGACAGGGAGTACGTGGCTACACCTTC. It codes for CASSLGQGVRGYTF.

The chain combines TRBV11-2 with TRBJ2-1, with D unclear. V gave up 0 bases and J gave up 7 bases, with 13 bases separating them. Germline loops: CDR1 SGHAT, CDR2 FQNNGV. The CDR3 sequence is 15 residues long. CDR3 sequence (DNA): TGTGCCAGCAGCTTAGATTCGCTAGTTACTAATGAGCAGTTCTTC. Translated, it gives CASSLDSLVTNEQFF.

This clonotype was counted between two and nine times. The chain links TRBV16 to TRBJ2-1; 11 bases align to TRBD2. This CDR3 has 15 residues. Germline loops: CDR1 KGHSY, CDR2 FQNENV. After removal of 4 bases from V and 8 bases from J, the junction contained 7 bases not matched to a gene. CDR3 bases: TGTGCCAGCAGCCTAGTGACTAGCGGGGTCGATGAGCAGTTCTTC. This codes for CASSLVTSGVDEQFF.

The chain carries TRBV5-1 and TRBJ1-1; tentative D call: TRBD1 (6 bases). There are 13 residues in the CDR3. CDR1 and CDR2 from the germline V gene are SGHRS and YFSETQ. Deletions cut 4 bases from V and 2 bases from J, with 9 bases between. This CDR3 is CASSVGHNTEAFF. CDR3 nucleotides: TGCGCCAGCAGCGTGGGACACAACACTGAAGCTTTCTTT.

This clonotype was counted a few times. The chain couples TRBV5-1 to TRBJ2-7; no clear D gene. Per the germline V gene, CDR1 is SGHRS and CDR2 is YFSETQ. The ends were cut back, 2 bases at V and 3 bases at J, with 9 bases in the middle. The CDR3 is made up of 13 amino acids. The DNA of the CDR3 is TGCGCCAGCAGCTTATTATCAGGCTACGAGCAGTACGTC. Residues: CASSLLSGYEQYV.

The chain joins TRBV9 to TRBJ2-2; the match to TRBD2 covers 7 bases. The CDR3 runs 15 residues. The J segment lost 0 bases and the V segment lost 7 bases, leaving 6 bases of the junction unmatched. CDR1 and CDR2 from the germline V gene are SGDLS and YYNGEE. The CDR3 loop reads CASGRGQSNTGELFF. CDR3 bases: TGTGCCAGCGGGAGGGGTCAATCGAACACCGGGGAGCTGTTTTTT.

In DNA form, the CDR3 reads TGCAGCGCCGTGACTCCCCGGAATTCCTACGAGCAGTACTTC. Its translation: CSAVTPRNSYEQYF. The chain is built from TRBV29-1 and TRBJ2-7; D is unclear. Trimming removed 7 bases at V and 1 base at J, with 17 bases between. The CDR3 totals 14 residues. Germline CDR1 SQVTM, CDR2 ANQGSEA.

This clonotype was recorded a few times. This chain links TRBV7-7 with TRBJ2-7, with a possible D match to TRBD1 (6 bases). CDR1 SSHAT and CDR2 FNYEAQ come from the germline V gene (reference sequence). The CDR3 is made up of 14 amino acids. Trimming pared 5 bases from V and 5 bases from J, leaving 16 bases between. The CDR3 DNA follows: TGTGCCAGCAGCCCTAGGCCAGGGGCTGACGAGCAGTACTTC. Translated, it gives CASSPRPGADEQYF.

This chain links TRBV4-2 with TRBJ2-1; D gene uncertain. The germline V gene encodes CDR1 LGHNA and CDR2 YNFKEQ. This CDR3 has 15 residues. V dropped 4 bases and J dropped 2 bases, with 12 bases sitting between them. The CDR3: CASSRESGPYNEQFF. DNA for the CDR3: TGTGCCAGCAGCCGAGAGTCGGGCCCCTACAATGAGCAGTTCTTC.